This TCR beta chain was captured in a study of T and B cells in COVID-19 patients. Whole-study results and caveats: Blood from mildly ill patients while symptomatic, and early samples from severe cases, were scarce.

Multiplex PCR with BIOMED2 TRB-A/B primer pools amplified TRB rearrangements. Each CDR3 protein gets one entry after TCRdb re-called the multiplex PCR reads with MiXCR. The sample yields some 11,000 distinct CDR3 sequences, more than 30% seen once. Each TRB amplification used about 250-550 ng of genomic DNA from blood. This clonotype has just a few counts. Its antigen is unidentified. The CDR3 extends over 12 amino acids. CDR1 LNHDA and CDR2 SQIVND come from the germline V gene (reference sequence). V was trimmed by 6 bases and J by 6 bases, leaving 9 bases between them. Sequencing was performed on blood. The clonotype comes from a human donor with active COVID-19. The J gene is TRBJ1-5, the V gene TRBV19; D is perhaps TRBD1 (5 bases). The CDR3 reads CASSVGGQPQHF. As DNA, the CDR3 is TGTGCCAGTAGCGTCGGGGGTCAGCCCCAGCATTTT. Filled out from reference TRBV19 and TRBJ1-5, the complete variable domain reads DGGITQSPKYLFRKEGQNVTLSCEQNLNHDAMYWYRQDPGQGLRLIYYSQIVNDFQKGDIAEGYSVSREKKESFPLTVTSAQKNPTAFYLCASSVGGQPQHFGDGTRLSIL.